What follows are 13 T cell receptor beta chains derived from one specimen sequenced in a study of blood T cell repertoires in COVID-19. TCRdb keeps only in-frame clones here, not all; method: immunoSEQ multiplex PCR. The table includes over 110,000 clones, 80% detected once. Sequencing was done on a sample of peripheral blood. These receptors originate from a man aged 70-80 years who had recovered from COVID-19.

This chain links TRBV7-2 with TRBJ2-7, with 10 bases that match TRBD1. This CDR3 comprises 15 residues. The J segment lost 4 bases and the V segment lost 5 bases, leaving 8 bases of the junction unmatched. Germline V gene data show CDR1 as SGHTA and CDR2 as FQGNSA. Here the CDR3 reads CASSPRQGAGYEQYF. The DNA for the CDR3 is TGTGCCAGCAGCCCTCGACAGGGGGCGGGGTACGAGCAGTACTTC.

The V call is TRBV29-1, the J call TRBJ2-3, with 7 bases that match TRBD2. The germline V gene has CDR1 SQVTM and CDR2 ANQGSEA. This CDR3 contains 16 residues. With 4 bases clipped from V and 4 bases from J, the junction kept 14 bases outside the gene matches. This CDR3 reads CSVVRIQRDEADTQYF. The CDR3 DNA is TGCAGCGTTGTTAGAATCCAGCGGGATGAGGCAGATACGCAGTATTTT.

The V gene is TRBV10-3, the J gene TRBJ2-7; 9 bases are shared with TRBD1. V lost 3 bases and J lost 2; bases outside the gene matches: 11. Per the germline V gene, CDR1 is ENHRY and CDR2 is SYGVKD. The CDR3 has 17 amino acids. Written as DNA, the CDR3 is TGTGCCATCAGTGATATTCTGGGACAGGGAAAAACCTACGAGCAGTACTTC. It yields the protein CAISDILGQGKTYEQYF.

This sequence joins TRBV27 and TRBJ2-7; TRBD2 agrees at 12 bases. Per germline, CDR1 MNHEY and CDR2 SMNVEV (reference sequence). This CDR3 contains 16 residues. The V and J ends lost 0 bases and 7 bases, in that order; junction bases with no gene match: 7. DNA for the CDR3: TGTGCCAGCAGTTTATCGATTGGGCTAGCGGGAGGGGAGCAGTACTTC. Translated, it gives CASSLSIGLAGGEQYF.

This chain connects TRBV6-5 to TRBJ2-1; TRBD2 might be the D (5 bases). The CDR3 contains 13 residues. Per the germline V gene, CDR1 is MNHEY and CDR2 is SVGAGI. The V and J ends lost 7 bases and 8 bases respectively, with 15 bases between them. CDR3 region: CASKIQFSDEQFF. In DNA, the CDR3 is TGTGCCAGCAAGATCCAGTTTAGCGATGAGCAGTTCTTC.

This chain's CDR3 is CASSFGTGNQPQHF. The CDR3, as DNA: TGTGCCAGCAGTTTCGGGACAGGGAATCAGCCCCAGCATTTT. The rearrangement links TRBV27 to TRBJ1-5; 9 nucleotides match TRBD1. CDR1 and CDR2 from the germline V gene are MNHEY and SMNVEV (reference sequence). The trim removed 3 bases at V and 4 bases at J, leaving 1 base unmatched. This CDR3 is built from 14 residues.

The J gene is TRBJ2-3, the V gene TRBV7-8, with 9 positions matching TRBD2. CDR3 length equals 17 residues. J was trimmed by 1 base and V by 5 bases; bases with no gene match: 10. Germline CDR1 SGHVS, CDR2 FQNEAQ. The CDR3 spells CASSSYLAGRGTDTQYF. CDR3 DNA: TGTGCCAGCAGCAGCTACCTAGCGGGAAGAGGCACAGATACGCAGTATTTT.

The table lists this clone with a few counts. The chain employs TRBV19 and TRBJ2-2; 7 positions match TRBD2. The CDR3 loop spans 17 amino acids. Germline V lookup: CDR1 LNHDA, CDR2 SQIVND (reference sequence). The V segment lost 2 bases and the J segment 4 bases; nucleotides outside the gene matches: 10. The CDR3 here is CASSITFQLAITGELFF. CDR3 nucleotide sequence: TGTGCCAGTAGTATAACATTCCAACTAGCGATCACCGGGGAGCTGTTTTTT.

The V gene is TRBV9, the J gene TRBJ2-3; TRBD2 agrees at 11 bases. Germline V gene sequence: CDR1 SGDLS, CDR2 YYNGEE. V was pared by 4 bases and J by 1 base, with 11 bases of the junction left unmatched. This CDR3 is built from 18 residues. The CDR3 nucleotides read TGTGCCAGCAGCCCCCGGGGGGGACTAGCGGTTGGCACAGATACGCAGTATTTT. This codes for CASSPRGGLAVGTDTQYF. The full variable domain, completed using reference TRBV9 and TRBJ2-3, is DSGVTQTPKHLITATGQRVTLRCSPRSGDLSVYWYQQSLDQGLQFLIQYYNGEERAKGNILERFSAQQFPDLHSELNLSSLELGDSALYFCASSPRGGLAVGTDTQYFGPGTRLTVL.

The chain links TRBV4-1 to TRBJ2-7; D remains unclear. Germline V CDR1 and CDR2: MGHRA, YSYEKL. The CDR3 runs 13 residues. Trimming removed 2 bases from V and 1 base from J, with 6 bases in between. The CDR3 region is CASSQQVSYEQYF. CDR3 in DNA: TGCGCCAGCAGCCAACAGGTTTCCTACGAGCAGTACTTC.

This chain joins TRBV5-1 and TRBJ2-2, with TRBD2 matching over 8 bases. The V gene end was trimmed by 6 bases and the J gene end by 4 bases; junction bases not matched to a gene: 8. The CDR3 has 15 residues. From germline, CDR1 is SGHRS and CDR2 YFSETQ. The DNA for the CDR3 is TGCGCCAGCAAGCGGGGGCCGCTCCCCACCGGGGAGCTGTTTTTT. Its protein is CASKRGPLPTGELFF.

The V gene is TRBV12-5, the J gene TRBJ2-7; D unresolved. The CDR3 runs 12 residues. The germline V gene encodes CDR1 LGHNT and CDR2 FRNRAP. V dropped 5 bases and J dropped 7 bases, with 12 bases sitting between them. CDR3 in DNA: TGTGCTAGTGGTCCAGGTACTCGGGAGCAGTACTTC. Encoded protein: CASGPGTREQYF.

The chain joins TRBV27 to TRBJ2-1; 7 positions agree with TRBD2. Losses at the gene ends were 6 bases for V and 7 bases for J; bases not matched to a gene: 15. Germline CDR1 and CDR2: MNHEY and SMNVEV (reference sequence). The CDR3 sequence is 16 residues long. The CDR3 nucleotides read TGTGCCAGCAGCTTAAACGGGGGGTCGGGCAGAAATGAGCAGTTCTTC. Protein sequence: CASSLNGGSGRNEQFF.